Presented here are 7 T cell receptor beta chains from one specimen sequenced in a study of blood T cell repertoires in COVID-19 (dated by TCRdb to 2018 to 2020). The receptor library was made with the immunoSEQ multiplex PCR assay. TCRdb re-hosts the immuneACCESS table, in-frame sequences only. Its copies lack some clones; in the studies checked, an unresolved V gene accounts for under half of them, and the cause for the rest is not known. For this sample the table gives 470,000 or so clones, of which 70% to 90% were detected only once. Together, the top ten hold 1.5% to 2% of the sample. Sequenced sample: PBMCs or T cells enriched from blood (not recorded which). The receptors were sampled from a woman aged 18-30 years with acute COVID-19.

V usage is TRBV5-4 and J usage is TRBJ1-1; D is undetermined. This CDR3 region has 16 residues. V was shortened by 4 bases and J by 4 bases, with 20 bases between the two germline ends. Germline V lookup: CDR1 SGHNT, CDR2 YYREEE (reference sequence). The CDR3 nucleotides read TGTGCCAGCAGCCAATTGACCGCAACGGAGAGCACTGAAGCTTTCTTT. Amino acids: CASSQLTATESTEAFF.

The chain uses TRBV29-1 and TRBJ2-1; 10 bases map to TRBD2. This CDR3 is built from 15 residues. V was clipped by 2 bases and J by 9 bases; unmatched bases: 10. Germline lookup yields CDR1 SQVTM and CDR2 ANQGSEA. This CDR3 is CSVEYLLAGAGEQFF. CDR3 sequence (DNA): TGCAGCGTTGAATATTTGCTAGCGGGGGCTGGTGAGCAGTTCTTC.

The rearrangement joins TRBV27 to TRBJ1-3; the D gene is possibly TRBD1 (6 bases). CDR3 length: 12 amino acids. Trimming removed 8 bases at V and 4 bases at J, with 9 bases between. Germline V gene sequence: CDR1 MNHEY, CDR2 SMNVEV (reference sequence). The CDR3 protein is CASVGQGNTIYF. The CDR3 region has the DNA TGTGCCAGCGTGGGACAAGGAAACACCATATATTTT.

The V call is TRBV28, the J call TRBJ1-6; a weak D match, TRBD1 (6 bases). Germline values: CDR1 MDHEN, CDR2 SYDVKM. CDR3 size: 14 residues. Trimming removed 7 bases at V and 9 bases at J, with 16 bases between. The CDR3 protein is CASIRTEGSSPLHF. The CDR3 bases are TGTGCCAGCATTAGGACAGAGGGTAGTTCACCCCTCCACTTT.

V gene TRBV28 combines with J gene TRBJ1-5; possible D gene TRBD1, 5 bases. With 8 bases removed from V and 5 bases from J, the gap between germline ends came to 13 bases. Germline-derived CDR1 and CDR2 are MDHEN and SYDVKM. The length of the CDR3 is 13 residues. CDR3 sequence: CASRGGGHQPQHF. CDR3 nucleotides: TGTGCCAGCCGGGGGGGAGGCCATCAGCCCCAGCATTTT.

This clone was seen once. This rearrangement joins TRBV7-9 to TRBJ2-7, with D maybe TRBD1 (6 bases). The CDR3 extends over 14 amino acids. The germline CDR1 and CDR2 sequences are SEHNR and FQNEAQ (reference sequence). With 5 bases removed from V and 0 bases from J, the gap between germline ends came to 11 bases. The CDR3 loop is CASSRDTFSYEQYF. The CDR3, as DNA: TGTGCCAGCAGCCGGGACACCTTCTCCTACGAGCAGTACTTC. The full variable domain, completed using reference TRBV7-9 and TRBJ2-7, is DTGVSQNPRHKITKRGQNVTFRCDPISEHNRLYWYRQTLGQGPEFLTYFQNEAQLEKSRLLSDRFSAERPKGSFSTLEIQRTEQGDSAMYLCASSRDTFSYEQYFGPGTRLTVT.

The rearrangement links TRBV10-1 to TRBJ2-7, with D perhaps matching TRBD1 (5 bases). The V gene lost 5 bases and the J gene lost 1 base, with 18 bases spanning the gap. Germline loops: CDR1 WNHNN, CDR2 SYGVQD (reference sequence). This CDR3 is 16 amino acids long. CDR3 nucleotides: TGCGCCAGCAGTCCTTCAGGGCCAGCCGGGTCCTACGAGCAGTACTTC. Translating gives CASSPSGPAGSYEQYF.